The 10 T cell receptor beta chains presented below share a single source sample, sequenced in a study of regulatory T cells in long-lasting Graves disease. The TCR beta library used iRepertoire HTBI primers with Arm-PCR amplification of CDR3. Each CDR3 protein gets one entry after TCRdb re-called the multiplex PCR reads with MiXCR. The repertoire holds roughly 400,000 distinct CDR3 sequences, with roughly 17% as singletons. As for time point: newly diagnosed GD, antithyroid drugs for less than 3 months. The TCR library used RNA extracted from PBMCs. These records were also assigned to another study, of T cells in Graves' hyperthyroidism and ophthalmopathy.

The sequencing here drew on peripheral blood mononuclear cells (PBMCs), taken at new diagnosis, from a patient treated with antithyroid drugs. The receptors originated from a woman aged 18 to 35 with Graves disease.

Regarding this clonotype: A much larger clone lies a single base off, so this may be a read error. This chain links TRBV2 with TRBJ1-4; TRBD1 might be the D (5 bases). Trimming left V 8 bases short and J 4 bases short, with 14 bases between. Germline values: CDR1 SNHLY, CDR2 FYNNEI. This CDR3 has 14 residues. The CDR3 here is CASDPTGVNEKLFF. The CDR3 DNA is TGTGCCAGCGACCCTACAGGAGTTAATGAAAAACTGTTTTTT.

This clonotype came up many times. The chain combines TRBV30 with TRBJ2-7; possibly TRBD2 for D (6 bases). CDR1 and CDR2 from the germline V gene are GTSNPN and SVGIG (reference sequence). V was clipped by 1 base and J by 3 bases, with 13 bases between them. The CDR3 totals 14 residues. The CDR3 is CAWSARGLGYEQYF. The CDR3 DNA follows: TGTGCCTGGAGTGCTCGGGGACTGGGCTACGAGCAGTACTTC.

The V call is TRBV14, the J call TRBJ2-7; no clear D. CDR3 length: 13 residues. In germline, CDR1 is SGHDN, CDR2 FVKESK. Between the trimmed V and J ends, which lost 3 bases and 6 bases, there was a span of 12 bases. CDR3 loop: CASSHLGLGEQYF. CDR3 sequence (DNA): TGTGCCAGCAGCCACCTGGGTTTAGGCGAGCAGTACTTC. The full variable domain, with the rest looked up from reference TRBV14 and TRBJ2-7, is EAGVTQFPSHSVIEKGQTVTLRCDPISGHDNLYWYRRVMGKEIKFLLHFVKESKQDESGMPNNRFLAERTGGTYSTLKVQPAELEDSGVYFCASSHLGLGEQYFGPGTRLTVT.

This clonotype was found many times. This sequence joins TRBV7-3 and TRBJ2-1; 7 positions match TRBD2. The better agreement between TRBJ2-5 and the DNA end casts doubt on the J call. Germline V gives CDR1 SGHTA, CDR2 FQGTGA. CDR3 length equals 16 residues. The CDR3 nucleotides read TGTGCCAGCAGCTTATCGGGCGGGGGATCCCAAGAGACCCAGTACTTC. Encoded protein: CASSLSGGGSQETQYF.

This clonotype has a count of ten or more. The chain links TRBV27 to TRBJ2-1; 8 bases line up with TRBD1. The CDR3 is 14 residues long. Germline values: CDR1 MNHEY, CDR2 SMNVEV (reference sequence). V lost 6 bases, J lost 10 bases, and 11 bases stayed unmatched. The CDR3 reads CASSRPQGVSEQFF. CDR3 DNA sequence: TGTGCCAGCAGCAGGCCACAGGGGGTAAGCGAGCAGTTCTTC.

This clonotype was recorded at least ten times. The chain links TRBV20-1 to TRBJ2-2, with 9 bases that match TRBD2. The V gene's germline CDR1 is DFQATT and CDR2 SNEGSKA (reference sequence). CDR3 length equals 18 residues. With 3 bases clipped from V and 4 bases from J, the junction kept 15 bases outside the gene matches. CDR3 in amino acids: CSASHSGRTPGGTGELFF. The CDR3 DNA reads TGCAGTGCTAGTCATAGCGGGAGAACTCCTGGAGGCACCGGGGAGCTGTTTTTT.

As to this clonotype: Being one base from a much bigger clone, this may be a read error. V gene TRBV12-3 or TRBV12-4 combines with J gene TRBJ2-4; 11 nucleotides agree with TRBD2. The CDR3 length is 18 residues. V shed 5 bases, J shed 3 bases, and the junction held 12 bases outside the gene matches. CDR3 sequence reads: CASSPSGVSGRVKNIQYF. CDR3 coding DNA: TGTGCCAGCAGTCCAAGCGGGGTTAGCGGGAGGGTCAAAAACATTCAGTACTTC.

In its sample, this clonotype was seen many times. The rearrangement joins TRBV18 to TRBJ1-1; D not certain. The CDR3 has 14 residues. In germline, CDR1 is KGHSH, CDR2 LQKENI. With 3 bases removed from V and 10 bases from J, the gap between germline ends came to 18 bases. Here the CDR3 reads CASSPRQDGSGAFF. The CDR3 bases are TGTGCCAGCTCACCCCGACAAGATGGGTCGGGAGCTTTCTTT. The full variable domain, rest sourced from reference TRBV18 and TRBJ1-1, is NAGVMQNPRHLVRRRGQEARLRCSPMKGHSHVYWYRQLPEEGLKFMVYLQKENIIDESGMPKERFSAEFPKEGPSILRIQQVVRGDSAAYFCASSPRQDGSGAFFGQGTRLTVV.

This chain uses TRBV6-5 with TRBJ2-2, with TRBD2 identical over 14 bases. The CDR3 length is 21 residues. CDR1 is MNHEY and CDR2 is SVGAGI in the germline V gene. With 0 bases clipped from V and 4 bases from J, the junction kept 13 bases outside the gene matches. The DNA for the CDR3 is TGTGCCAGCAGTTACTCGGTGCGGGGGGGACTAGCGGGAGCGATCACCGGGGAGCTGTTTTTT. Its translation: CASSYSVRGGLAGAITGELFF.

The gene calls are TRBV6-1 and TRBJ2-7; 7 nucleotides agree with TRBD1. Trimming at V came to 5 bases and at J to 4 bases, leaving 20 bases not matched to a gene. The CDR3 has 18 residues. Per germline, CDR1 MNHNS and CDR2 SASEGT. The CDR3 protein is CASSLPLTGQVASYEQYF. CDR3 DNA sequence: TGTGCCAGCAGTCTCCCCCTTACCGGACAGGTTGCATCATACGAGCAGTACTTC.